These T cell receptor beta chains were read from a single sample in a study of blood T cell repertoires in COVID-19. The assay was immunoSEQ multiplex PCR, and TCRdb's table has in-frame clones only and misses some. Here the sample spans around 50,000 clones, 87% being singletons. The specimen was peripheral blood. The receptors stem from a man aged 45-65 years with active COVID-19. Each CDR3 is given with its conserved first and last residue. Each record gives: D gene, J gene, V gene, clone size, CDR3 protein, CDR3 DNA. A D gene is named only where the DNA matches it firmly. The listing skips clone size in some rows; elsewhere it reads once, few, many or a size class.

.,TRBJ2-7,TRBV7-8,.,CASSSTRNYEQYF,TGTGCCAGCAGCTCGACTAGAAACTACGAGCAGTACTTC
TRBD2,TRBJ2-3,TRBV2,.,CAGGSTDTQYF,TGTGCGGGGGGGAGCACAGATACGCAGTATTTT
TRBD2,TRBJ2-5,TRBV7-8,.,CASSLTLTSGRETQYF,TGTGCCAGCAGCTTAACCCTGACTAGCGGGAGGGAGACCCAGTACTTC
.,TRBJ1-4,TRBV27,.,CASSLRDNEKLFF,TGTGCCAGCAGTTTGAGGGATAATGAAAAACTGTTTTTT
.,TRBJ2-3,TRBV12-3/TRBV12-4,.,CASSLALNTQYF,TGTGCCAGCAGTTTAGCCCTTAATACGCAGTATTTT
.,TRBJ2-1,TRBV18,.,CASSPPVNEQFF,TGTGCCAGCTCACCCCCGGTGAATGAGCAGTTCTTC
TRBD2,TRBJ2-7,TRBV19,.,CASSGWAAGVNEQYF,TGTGCCAGTAGTGGGTGGGCAGCGGGAGTCAACGAGCAGTACTTC
.,TRBJ2-7,TRBV28,.,CASSQARDYEQYF,TGTGCCAGCAGTCAAGCCAGGGACTACGAGCAGTACTTC
TRBD1,TRBJ1-6,TRBV7-3,.,CASSLSPPTGGNSPLHF,TGTGCCAGCAGCTTAAGCCCCCCAACAGGGGGGAATTCACCCCTCCACTTT
.,TRBJ1-6,TRBV7-9,few,CASSSFLSPLHF,TGTGCCAGCAGCTCTTTTCTATCACCCCTCCACTTT
TRBD2,TRBJ2-7,TRBV27,few,CASSGLAGGDEQYF,TGTGCCAGCAGCGGACTAGCGGGAGGGGACGAGCAGTACTTC
TRBD2,TRBJ2-5,TRBV9,.,CASSVEASGPQETQYF,TGTGCCAGCAGCGTAGAGGCTAGCGGGCCCCAAGAGACCCAGTACTTC
TRBD1,TRBJ1-1,TRBV5-1,.,CASSLGQGGTEAFF,TGCGCCAGCAGCCTGGGACAGGGAGGAACTGAAGCTTTCTTT
.,TRBJ2-2,TRBV12-3/TRBV12-4,.,CASSPVLAGELFF,TGTGCCAGCAGCCCTGTCTTAGCCGGGGAGCTGTTTTTT
TRBD2,TRBJ2-2,TRBV4-2,.,CASSQVTAGGSGELFF,TGTGCCAGCAGCCAAGTAACAGCGGGAGGGTCCGGGGAGCTGTTTTTT
.,TRBJ2-3,TRBV30,.,CAFSPSRGFTDTQYF,TGTGCCTTTTCCCCGAGCAGGGGCTTCACAGATACGCAGTATTTT
TRBD2,TRBJ2-3,TRBV18,.,CASSPIAGGTDTQYF,TGTGCCAGCTCACCGATAGCGGGAGGCACAGATACGCAGTATTTT
.,TRBJ2-1,TRBV24-1,.,CATSDYGQEQFF,TGTGCCACCAGTGACTACGGACAGGAGCAGTTCTTC
TRBD2,TRBJ2-3,TRBV3-1/TRBV3-2,.,CASSHRTRTSGGAQDTQYF,TGTGCCAGCAGCCACCGAACCCGGACTAGCGGGGGGGCTCAAGATACGCAGTATTTT
TRBD1,TRBJ1-6,TRBV3-1/TRBV3-2,once,CASSLGDSNSPLHF,TGTGCCAGCAGCCTTGGGGACAGTAATTCACCCCTCCACTTT
.,TRBJ1-2,TRBV3-1/TRBV3-2,.,CASSQPTDCYGYTF,TGTGCCAGCAGCCAGCCGACAGACTGCTATGGCTACACCTTC
TRBD2,TRBJ2-5,TRBV6-2/TRBV6-3,.,CASSTSGAPQETQYF,TGTGCCAGCAGTACTAGCGGGGCGCCCCAAGAGACCCAGTACTTC
.,TRBJ1-2,TRBV6-2/TRBV6-3,.,CASSLPARDGYTF,TGTGCCAGCAGTCTTCCGGCGCGGGATGGCTACACCTTC
TRBD2,TRBJ2-5,TRBV7-9,.,CAITDYAGAETQYF,TGTGCCATTACCGACTATGCGGGAGCTGAGACCCAGTACTTC
.,TRBJ2-1,TRBV6-1,.,CASSESRGAEQFF,TGTGCCAGCAGTGAATCCCGGGGTGCCGAGCAGTTCTTC
.,TRBJ1-1,TRBV2,.,CASLDITGNTEAFF,TGTGCCAGCCTAGACATCACAGGGAACACTGAAGCTTTCTTT
.,TRBJ1-6,TRBV7-9,.,CASSLDNYPLF,TGTGCCAGCAGCTTAGACAATTATCCCCTTTTT
TRBD2,TRBJ2-1,TRBV6-5,.,CASSYSWTSGNEQFF,TGTGCCAGCAGTTACTCATGGACTAGCGGCAATGAGCAGTTCTTC
TRBD1,TRBJ1-5,TRBV28,.,CASSLLDRDSNQPQHF,TGTGCCAGCAGTTTACTTGACAGGGATAGCAATCAGCCCCAGCATTTT
TRBD2,TRBJ2-5,TRBV30,.,CAGTLAGGETQYF,TGTGCCGGAACCCTAGCGGGAGGGGAGACCCAGTACTTC
.,TRBJ1-2,TRBV5-3,.,CARSSLNRAGYYGYTF,TGTGCCAGAAGCAGCCTTAACAGGGCTGGCTACTATGGCTACACCTTC
TRBD1,TRBJ2-3,TRBV7-2,.,CASSSSTGADTQYF,TGTGCCAGCAGCTCTTCGACAGGGGCAGATACGCAGTATTTT
TRBD1,TRBJ2-5,TRBV18,.,CASSPLTGVGETQYF,TGTGCCAGCTCACCCCTCACAGGGGTCGGTGAGACCCAGTACTTC